Listed here are 7 T cell receptor beta chains from one sample, sequenced in a study of blood T cell repertoires in COVID-19. Clones were sequenced by immunoSEQ multiplex PCR, and TCRdb holds only the in-frame ones, with some missing. This table has about 400,000 clones, roughly 87% appearing once. Sequencing was performed on PBMCs or T cells enriched from blood (not recorded which). These receptors were obtained from a woman aged 40 to 50 with acute COVID-19.

The V gene is TRBV5-1, the J gene TRBJ1-5, with D possibly matching TRBD1 (6 bases). V gave up 1 base and J gave up 3 bases, with 8 bases separating them. CDR1 SGHRS and CDR2 YFSETQ come from the germline V gene. CDR3 length: 14 residues. CDR3 DNA sequence: TGCGCCAGCAGCTTGACAGGGAACAATCAGCCCCAGCATTTT. Protein product: CASSLTGNNQPQHF.

The chain combines TRBV21-1 with TRBJ2-1; the table's D call TRBD2 went unverified against the DNA. TRBV21-1 is shown as a pseudogene. This CDR3 has 16 amino acids. In DNA, the CDR3 is TGTGCCAGCAGCAAAGACCGGGGGGGACCCCACAATGAGCAGTTCTTC. Translated, it gives CASSKDRGGPHNEQFF.

This clone is a singleton in its sample. The V call is TRBV27, the J call TRBJ2-1; 16 nucleotides match TRBD2. CDR1 MNHEY and CDR2 SMNVEV come from the germline V gene (reference sequence). Trimming took 3 bases from V and 7 from J; bases not matched to a gene: 9. The CDR3 is 18 residues long. As DNA, the CDR3 is TGTGCCAGCAGTTTCACACCGGGACTAGCGGGGGGGCGGAATGAGCAGTTCTTC. Its protein is CASSFTPGLAGGRNEQFF.

The gene calls are TRBV5-1 and TRBJ1-1; tentative D call: TRBD1 (6 bases). Germline assignment: CDR1 SGHRS and CDR2 YFSETQ. Trimming took off 0 bases at V and 4 bases at J, with 13 bases between the two ends. CDR3 length equals 15 residues. The CDR3 DNA follows: TGCGCCAGCAGCTTGGTGGGGGCAGACATCACTGAAGCTTTCTTT. The encoded protein is CASSLVGADITEAFF.

The CDR3 sequence is CASSEWGQNTEAFF. DNA for the CDR3: TGCGCCAGCAGTGAGTGGGGACAGAACACTGAAGCTTTCTTT. The chain carries TRBV10-2 and TRBJ1-1; tentatively, D is TRBD1 (6 bases). This CDR3 region has 14 residues. V was pared by 1 base and J by 1 base, with 7 bases between. In germline, CDR1 is WSHSY, CDR2 SAAADI.

V and J are TRBV19 and TRBJ1-4; 7 bases match TRBD1. There are 16 residues in the CDR3. Germline V gene sequence: CDR1 LNHDA, CDR2 SQIVND (reference sequence). Trimming took 5 bases from V and 8 from J; bases not matched to a gene: 14. CDR3 region: CASSSQGDARFEKLFF. The CDR3 nucleotides read TGTGCCAGTAGTTCTCAGGGGGACGCAAGATTCGAAAAACTGTTTTTT.

This chain links TRBV19 with TRBJ2-3, with 8 bases that match TRBD2. Germline-derived CDR1 and CDR2 are LNHDA and SQIVND (reference sequence). Germline trimming cut 7 bases from V and 2 bases from J; bases unmatched to any gene: 8. The CDR3 sequence is 15 residues long. CDR3 sequence reads: CASNDRGGPTDTQYF. The DNA of the CDR3 is TGTGCCAGTAACGATCGCGGGGGGCCCACAGATACGCAGTATTTT.